This TCR beta chain came from a study of blood T cell repertoires in COVID-19. About the study: Samples taken during acute and convalescent COVID-19 were collected in the United States, Italy and Spain. Sources were T cells, B-cell-depleted T cells, or PBMCs; the material itself was cDNA or gDNA.

Between the trimmed V and J ends, which lost 0 bases and 0 bases, there was a span of 11 bases. CDR3 length equals 17 residues. From germline, CDR1 is SGHTA and CDR2 FQGNSA. Original methodology: Amplification of reference gene primers provided the estimated nucleated cell counts. TCRdb keeps only in-frame clones here, not all; method: immunoSEQ multiplex PCR. The V and J calls and clone size come from that table; D and trimming were worked out from the DNA. The repertoire holds 95,000 to 110,000 clones, with roughly nine tenths as singletons. This clonotype was sampled from a human donor in a cohort sampled during active COVID-19. Sample: peripheral blood. The V and J genes are TRBV7-2 and TRBJ2-2; D possibly corresponds to TRBD2 (6 bases). The chain's CDR3 is CASSLALWGANTGELFF. The CDR3 DNA is TGTGCCAGCAGCTTAGCGCTATGGGGGGCGAACACCGGGGAGCTGTTTTTT. The whole variable domain, remainder taken from reference TRBV7-2 and TRBJ2-2, is GAGVSQSPSNKVTEKGKDVELRCDPISGHTALYWYRQSLGQGLEFLIYFQGNSAPDKSGLPSDRFSAERTGGSVSTLTIQRTQQEDSAVYLCASSLALWGANTGELFFGEGSRLTVL.